The 9 T cell receptor beta chains in this list originate from one sample, sequenced in a study of blood T cell repertoires in COVID-19 (dated by TCRdb to 2020 to 2021). The receptor library was made with the immunoSEQ multiplex PCR assay. Imported from immuneACCESS, the table was reduced by TCRdb to in-frame sequences with V and J called. These copies leave out some clones; in studies compared against another copy, an unresolved V gene accounts for under half, and the cause of the remainder is not known. This sample gives about 66,000 clones in total; around 84% of them show up just once. Jointly, the top ten make up roughly 7% of the sample. The sequenced sample was peripheral blood. The origin of the receptors is a man in his forties or fifties with active COVID-19.

Concerning this clone: This sample also contains other DNA sequences that code for the same CDR3. The rearrangement links TRBV3-1 (or the pseudogene TRBV3-2) to TRBJ1-2; no reliable D call. Germline lookup yields CDR1 LGHDT and CDR2 YNNKEL (reference sequence). The CDR3 is 14 residues long. The germline V and J ends were trimmed by 5 bases and 4 bases, with 14 bases remaining between them. The CDR3 protein is CASSLPGTGYGYTF. CDR3 sequence (DNA): TGTGCCAGCAGCTTACCCGGTACGGGCTATGGCTACACCTTC.

This rearrangement joins TRBV6-5 to TRBJ1-4; no definite D call. CDR1 is MNHEY and CDR2 is SVGAGI in the germline V gene. The CDR3 consists of 14 residues. The V and J ends lost 7 bases and 1 base respectively, with 10 bases between them. The CDR3 protein is CASTPGVTNEKLFF. In nucleotides, the CDR3 is TGTGCCAGCACCCCAGGCGTAACTAATGAAAAACTGTTTTTT.

The chain is built from TRBV5-4 and TRBJ2-1, with 8 bases lining up with TRBD2. This CDR3 is 15 amino acids long. V trimming: 6 bases; J trimming: 0 bases; junction bases outside the gene matches: 5. Germline V gives CDR1 SGHNT, CDR2 YYREEE (reference sequence). The CDR3 coding sequence is TGTGCCAGCATCCCTGGGACTAGCTCCTACAATGAGCAGTTCTTC. It codes for CASIPGTSSYNEQFF. Full variable domain (missing parts from reference TRBV5-4 and TRBJ2-1): ETGVTQSPTHLIKTRGQQVTLRCSSQSGHNTVSWYQQALGQGPQFIFQYYREEENGRGNFPPRFSGLQFPNYSSELNVNALELDDSALYLCASIPGTSSYNEQFFGPGTRLTVL.

V is TRBV27 and J is TRBJ2-1; 9 nucleotides line up with TRBD2. The J segment lost 6 bases and the V segment lost 6 bases, leaving 6 bases of the junction unmatched. Germline V lookup: CDR1 MNHEY, CDR2 SMNVEV (reference sequence). CDR3 length: 14 amino acids. The CDR3 nucleotides are TGTGCCAGCAGAACCGGGACTAGCTTCAATGAGCAGTTCTTC. This codes for CASRTGTSFNEQFF.

The chain has TRBV6-1 and TRBJ1-5; the D gene is possibly TRBD1 (5 bases). V was pared by 2 bases and J by 2 bases, with 13 bases between. CDR3 length equals 16 residues. CDR1 MNHNS and CDR2 SASEGT come from the germline V gene. DNA for the CDR3: TGTGCCAGCAGTGAACAAGGAGGGGTGGGCAATCAGCCCCAGCATTTT. This translates into CASSEQGGVGNQPQHF.

The rearrangement uses TRBV5-6 and TRBJ1-5, with TRBD1 matching 8 bases. CDR1 SGHDT and CDR2 YYEEEE come from the germline V gene. V was clipped by 3 bases and J by 5 bases; unmatched bases: 7. The CDR3 length is 15 residues. The CDR3 DNA follows: TGTGCCAGCAGCTCTCAAGGACAGGGATATCAGCCCCAGCATTTT. It is translated as CASSSQGQGYQPQHF.

There are a few counts of this clone. The genes are TRBV6-2 or TRBV6-3 and TRBJ1-5, with D tentatively TRBD1 (5 bases). Per germline, CDR1 MNHEY and CDR2 SVGEGT. The CDR3 consists of 17 residues. Trimming removed 6 bases at V and 0 bases at J, with 18 bases between. CDR3 loop: CASSPTKTAYSNQPQHF. In DNA, the CDR3 is TGTGCCAGCAGCCCTACAAAGACAGCCTATAGCAATCAGCCCCAGCATTTT.

The CDR3 loop is CAISESSGSTGANVLTF. As DNA, the CDR3 is TGTGCCATCAGTGAGTCTAGCGGGAGTACTGGGGCCAACGTCCTGACTTTC. The chain recombines TRBV10-3 with TRBJ2-6; TRBD2 matches at 9 bases. Germline V gene data show CDR1 as ENHRY and CDR2 as SYGVKD. The CDR3 is 17 amino acids. V lost 0 bases to trimming and J lost 2 bases; unmatched junction nucleotides: 2.

CDR3 region: CASSFSGIAKNIQYF. The CDR3 DNA reads TGTGCCAGCAGTTTTAGCGGAATAGCCAAAAACATTCAGTACTTC. The chain has TRBV27 and TRBJ2-4; a weak D match, TRBD2 (6 bases). Trimming took off 3 bases at V and 0 bases at J, with 9 bases between the two ends. The length of the CDR3 is 15 residues. Per germline, CDR1 MNHEY and CDR2 SMNVEV (reference sequence).